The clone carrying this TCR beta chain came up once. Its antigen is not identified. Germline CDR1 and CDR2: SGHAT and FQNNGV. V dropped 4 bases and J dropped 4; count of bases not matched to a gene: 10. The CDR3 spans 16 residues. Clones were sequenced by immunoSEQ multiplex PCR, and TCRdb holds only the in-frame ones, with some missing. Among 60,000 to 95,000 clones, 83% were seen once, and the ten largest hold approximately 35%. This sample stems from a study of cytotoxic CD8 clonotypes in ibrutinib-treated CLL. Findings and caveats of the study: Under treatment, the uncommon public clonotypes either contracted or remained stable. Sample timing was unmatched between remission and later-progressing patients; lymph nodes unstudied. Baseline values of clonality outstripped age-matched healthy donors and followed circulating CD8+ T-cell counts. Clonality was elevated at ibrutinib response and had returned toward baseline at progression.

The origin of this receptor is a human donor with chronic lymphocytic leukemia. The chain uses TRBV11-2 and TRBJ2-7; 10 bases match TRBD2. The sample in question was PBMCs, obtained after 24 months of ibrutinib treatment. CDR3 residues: CASSSLGSGRGYEQYF. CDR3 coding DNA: TGTGCCAGCAGCTCCCTAGGCAGCGGGAGGGGTTACGAGCAGTACTTC.